The sequence of this T cell receptor (beta chain) was determined in a study of CD8 T cells in Susac syndrome. The CDR3 has 14 residues. The germline V gene has CDR1 DFQATT and CDR2 SNEGSKA (reference sequence). Trimming cost V 3 bases and J 3 bases, with 14 bases left between them. Random hexamers were used to reverse transcribe an amount of about 0.5 to 1 ug RNA. Each CDR3 protein gets one entry after TCRdb re-called the immunoSEQ multiplex PCR reads with MiXCR. The sample records 180,000 or so distinct CDR3 sequences, less than 95% being singletons. Sample: CD4+ T cells from PBMCs. The rearrangement joins TRBV20-1 to TRBJ1-1; D perhaps matches TRBD1 (5 bases). This TCR derives from a human donor in good health. CDR3 sequence: CSASRRQGDTEAFF. The CDR3 DNA sequence: TGCAGTGCTAGCCGTCGGCAGGGTGACACTGAAGCTTTCTTT.